This T cell receptor beta chain was recovered during a study of cytomegalovirus exposure and HLA in healthy donors. This clone has only one observation. Its specificity is unknown. Study-wide results and limits: Earlier analysis looked at TCR beta V segments, and most were productive about 90% or about 30% of the time.

PCR primers comprised 60 Vbeta and 13 Jbeta primers. Clones were sequenced by immunoSEQ multiplex PCR, and TCRdb holds only the in-frame ones, with some missing. The repertoire holds 90,000 to 120,000 clones, with roughly 85% as singletons. The receptor comes from a woman between 40 and 50 years old in good health and CMV-seronegative. Input material: PBMCs.

CDR3 coding DNA: TGTGCCAGCAGCCAAGATCGGGACAGGGGTTCACCCCTCCACTTT. As protein: CASSQDRDRGSPLHF. The chain has TRBV4-2 and TRBJ1-6; 10 bases are shared with TRBD1. CDR1 is LGHNA, CDR2 YNFKEQ, per germline. This CDR3 comprises 15 residues. V was clipped by 0 bases and J by 9 bases; unmatched bases: 2.